This TCR beta chain is drawn from a study of T-cell reconstitution after alpha-beta-depleted transplantation in children. Findings of the study overall: Recipient T cells and thymic progenitors that survived were the source of the high TCRbeta diversity seen at day 60 in some patients.

CDR3 length equals 12 residues. V dropped 4 bases and J dropped 7 bases, with 11 bases sitting between them. Per the germline V gene, CDR1 is DFQATT and CDR2 is SNEGSKA (reference sequence). Unique molecular identifiers were built into the TCRbeta library. TCRdb re-analysed the PCR reads in MiXCR, keeping a single row per CDR3 protein. The sample has some 220,000 distinct CDR3 sequences, about 11% seen once. This clonotype was seen a handful of times. Its antigen remains unknown. The rearrangement joins TRBV20-1 to TRBJ1-5; the D gene is possibly TRBD1 (5 bases). The TCR originated in a child in the first two years of life with acute myeloid leukemia, due to receive a stem cell transplant. The sequencing here drew on PBMCs, taken before TCRalphabeta/CD19-depleted stem cell transplant. The DNA for the CDR3 is TGCAGTGCTATGGGACTTAACCAGCCCCAGCATTTT. Translation: CSAMGLNQPQHF.